This T cell receptor beta chain was sequenced in a study of cytomegalovirus exposure and HLA in healthy donors. Study-wide results and caveats: Later analysis suggested most CMV-associated TCR beta chains were HLA-restricted. Association of a missense DCLRE1C variant with TCR beta V- and J-gene trimming was reported in a later analysis.

Vbeta (60) and Jbeta (13) primers were used in the PCR. The table came from immunoSEQ multiplex PCR; TCRdb's copy has only in-frame clones and leaves some out. The data show around 180,000 clones, around 77% seen once. V dropped 4 bases and J dropped 4 bases, with 11 bases sitting between them. The CDR3 loop spans 13 amino acids. From germline, CDR1 is SGHKS and CDR2 YYEKEE (reference sequence). This clone is a singleton in its sample. The antigen remains unidentified. Donors likely had unrecorded immune exposures despite being nominally healthy when sampled. The sequence was collected from a man aged 60-69 years in good health and CMV-seronegative. The sample comprised PBMCs. This chain connects TRBV5-5 to TRBJ1-1; D possibly corresponds to TRBD1 (6 bases). The CDR3 region has the DNA TGTGCCAGCAGCCCCGCAGGGGTCACTGAAGCTTTCTTT. Translation gives CASSPAGVTEAFF.